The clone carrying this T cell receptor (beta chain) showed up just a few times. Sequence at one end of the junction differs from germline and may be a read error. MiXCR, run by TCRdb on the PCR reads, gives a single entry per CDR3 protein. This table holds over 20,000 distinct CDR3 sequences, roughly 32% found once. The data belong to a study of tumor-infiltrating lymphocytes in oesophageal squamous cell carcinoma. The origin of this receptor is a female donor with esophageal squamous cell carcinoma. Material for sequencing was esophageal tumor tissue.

The CDR3 reads CASSHTRDRDFF. The DNA of the CDR3 is TGTGCCAGCAGCCATACCCGGGACAGGGACTTCTTC. The chain uses TRBV7-8 and TRBJ2-5; 9 bases align to TRBD1. This CDR3 region has 12 residues. CDR1 is SGHVS, CDR2 FQNEAQ, per germline.